The entry below describes one T cell receptor beta chain. As yet, its antigen is unknown. One entry per CDR3 protein, called by TCRdb with MiXCR from the RT-PCR reads. The sample records more than 600,000 distinct CDR3 sequences, 15% to 20% being singletons. The sample originates from a study of response to subunit inactivated influenza vaccine. Findings and caveats of the study: The authors suggested that few new T cells are recruited per seasonal influenza vaccination.

The CDR3 loop spans 13 amino acids. Germline CDR1 and CDR2: DFQATT and SNEGSKA (reference sequence). V lost 4 bases to trimming and J lost 14 bases; unmatched junction nucleotides: 15. The rearrangement joins TRBV20-1 to TRBJ2-3; TRBD2 agrees at 7 bases. The receptor was isolated from a man aged 50-59 years who received an inactivated influenza vaccine. This specimen was PBMCs from blood, taken around 5 days after vaccination. CDR3 DNA sequence: TGCAGTGCTAACCCGTCTAGCGGAGCTCCAGGGTATTTT. Encoded protein: CSANPSSGAPGYF.